This record covers a single TCR beta chain. The CDR3 runs to 15 residues. V gave up 6 bases and J gave up 5 bases; unmatched junction bases: 5. Germline loops: CDR1 MNHEY, CDR2 SVGAGI. Per the study methods: Reference gene primer amplification in the assay estimated nucleated cell counts. Using immunoSEQ multiplex PCR, the repertoire was profiled, and TCRdb retains in-frame clones only, with some absent. V, J and clone size are taken as reported in that table, and D and trimming were inferred from the DNA itself. The data contain 240,000 or so clones, approximately 86% of them singletons. The record originates from a study of blood T cell repertoires in COVID-19. Study summary: The cDNA or gDNA used as material had been derived from T cells, B-cell-depleted T cells, or PBMCs.

Those who participated ranged in age from roughly 18 to 89 years and resided in about two dozen US areas. V usage is TRBV6-5 and J usage is TRBJ2-1, with TRBD2 matching 12 bases. The sequencing sample was made of PBMCs or T cells enriched from blood (not recorded which). This TCR came from a woman aged 40 to 50 with acute COVID-19. CDR3 residues: CASSRLAGDNNEQFF. CDR3 nucleotide sequence: TGTGCCAGCAGCCGACTAGCGGGAGACAACAATGAGCAGTTCTTC.